The 19 T cell receptor beta chains given below trace back to one sample, sequenced in a study of cytomegalovirus exposure and HLA in healthy donors. The PCR was carried out with 60 Vbeta primers and 13 Jbeta primers. Profiled with immunoSEQ multiplex PCR; TCRdb holds only in-frame clones, not every one. Its clone listing holds 110,000 to 150,000 clones. What was sequenced was PBMCs. Receptors originate from a male donor in good health and CMV-seronegative.

This chain uses TRBV4-3 with TRBJ2-1; no reliable D call. The V gene's germline CDR1 is LGHNA and CDR2 YSLEER. V was shortened by 1 base and J by 0 bases, with 7 bases between the two germline ends. This CDR3 has 15 residues. CDR3 in amino acids: CASSQVSSSYNEQFF. The CDR3 nucleotides are TGCGCCAGCAGCCAAGTATCTAGCTCCTACAATGAGCAGTTCTTC.

The chain recombines TRBV27 with TRBJ2-7, with 10 bases matching TRBD1. The V and J ends lost 9 bases and 4 bases, in that order; junction bases with no gene match: 9. The germline gives CDR1 MNHEY, CDR2 SMNVEV (reference sequence). The length of the CDR3 is 14 residues. The CDR3 DNA is TGTGCCAGTTGGACAGGGGGTCGAGGGTACGAGCAGTACTTC. It yields the protein CASWTGGRGYEQYF.

The chain carries TRBV28 and TRBJ2-1, with 11 bases lining up with TRBD2. Germline V CDR1 and CDR2: MDHEN, SYDVKM. Trimming took 2 bases from V and 6 from J; bases not matched to a gene: 0. The CDR3 contains 14 residues. The DNA of the CDR3 is TGTGCCAGCAGTTTACTAGCGGGAGGCAATGAGCAGTTCTTC. Translation: CASSLLAGGNEQFF.

V gene TRBV30 combines with J gene TRBJ1-4; tentatively, D is TRBD1 (5 bases). The CDR3 length is 18 residues. Trimming removed 0 bases at V and 0 bases at J, with 17 bases between. In germline, CDR1 is GTSNPN, CDR2 SVGIG (reference sequence). CDR3 coding DNA: TGTGCCTGGAGTGTAATTGTTGGGGGGACCGCAACTAATGAAAAACTGTTTTTT. Protein sequence: CAWSVIVGGTATNEKLFF.

The CDR3 loop reads CASSLIPGPGTYEQYF. The CDR3, as DNA: TGTGCCAGCAGCTTGATTCCGGGTCCGGGGACCTACGAGCAGTACTTC. The rearrangement uses TRBV7-3 and TRBJ2-7; TRBD2 might be the D (5 bases). With 3 bases removed from V and 2 bases from J, the gap between germline ends came to 17 bases. Germline lookup yields CDR1 SGHTA and CDR2 FQGTGA. The CDR3 length is 16 residues.

V and J are TRBV27 and TRBJ2-7; no clear D. CDR3 length: 12 amino acids. V dropped 5 bases and J dropped 0 bases, with 5 bases sitting between them. Germline assignment: CDR1 MNHEY and CDR2 SMNVEV (reference sequence). The DNA of the CDR3 is TGTGCCAGCAGTAGGAGCTCCTACGAGCAGTACTTC. Translating gives CASSRSSYEQYF.

V usage is TRBV2 and J usage is TRBJ2-7; TRBD1 is a possible D gene (6 bases). Germline V CDR1 and CDR2: SNHLY, FYNNEI. The CDR3 sequence is 12 residues long. V lost 10 bases and J lost 0, with 10 bases in between. The CDR3 DNA follows: TGTGCCAAAGGACAGAGCTCCTACGAGCAGTACTTC. Amino acid sequence: CAKGQSSYEQYF.

This chain joins TRBV5-1 and TRBJ2-3; 8 nucleotides line up with TRBD1. Germline lookup yields CDR1 SGHRS and CDR2 YFSETQ. This CDR3 contains 18 residues. After removal of 3 bases from V and 0 bases from J, the junction contained 12 bases not matched to a gene. CDR3 sequence reads: CASSSGQGTGASTDTQYF. In DNA form, the CDR3 reads TGCGCCAGCAGCTCTGGACAGGGAACGGGCGCTAGCACAGATACGCAGTATTTT.

The genes are TRBV5-6 and TRBJ2-3; 9 bases map to TRBD1. Germline V gene sequence: CDR1 SGHDT, CDR2 YYEEEE. The CDR3 loop spans 16 amino acids. Trimming removed 2 bases from V and 5 bases from J; junction bases left unmatched: 9. CDR3 sequence reads: CASSLQGAHIIDTQYF. CDR3 DNA sequence: TGTGCCAGCAGCTTACAGGGGGCTCACATCATAGATACGCAGTATTTT.

This chain uses TRBV6-1 with TRBJ2-7; a possible D gene is TRBD1 (6 bases). Germline CDR1 and CDR2: MNHNS and SASEGT. This CDR3 spans 13 amino acids. Trimming left V 4 bases short and J 6 bases short, with 13 bases between. This CDR3 is CASSGVGTFEQYF. The CDR3 DNA is TGTGCCAGCAGTGGGGTGGGGACATTCGAGCAGTACTTC.

CDR3 coding DNA: TGTGCCAGCAGCCCGCAGGGAGGGAGCTATGGCTACACCTTC. This translates into CASSPQGGSYGYTF. The chain is built from TRBV4-2 and TRBJ1-2; perhaps TRBD1 as D (5 bases). Germline-derived CDR1 and CDR2 are LGHNA and YNFKEQ. The CDR3 spans 14 residues. The ends were cut back, 4 bases at V and 4 bases at J, with 13 bases in the middle.

The J gene is TRBJ1-1, the V gene TRBV10-1; tentative D call: TRBD1 (6 bases). Germline CDR1 WNHNN, CDR2 SYGVQD (reference sequence). V gave up 11 bases and J gave up 5 bases, with 15 bases separating them. The CDR3 length is 12 residues. The CDR3 loop reads CAAQGSTTEAFF. CDR3 coding DNA: TGCGCCGCCCAGGGGTCGACAACTGAAGCTTTCTTT.

This chain links TRBV30 with TRBJ2-3; D may be TRBD2 (6 bases). V dropped 1 base and J dropped 4 bases, with 9 bases sitting between them. The CDR3 spans 13 residues. Germline CDR1 GTSNPN, CDR2 SVGIG (reference sequence). The CDR3 sequence: CAWSGGGADTQYF. CDR3 nucleotide sequence: TGTGCCTGGAGTGGGGGAGGAGCAGATACGCAGTATTTT.

The gene calls are TRBV28 and TRBJ1-1; 8 nucleotides line up with TRBD1. The CDR3 has 15 residues. V lost 0 bases to trimming and J lost 6 bases; unmatched junction nucleotides: 6. Germline V lookup: CDR1 MDHEN, CDR2 SYDVKM. CDR3: CASSLWRQGIPEAFF. The CDR3 region has the DNA TGTGCCAGCAGTTTATGGAGACAGGGGATCCCTGAAGCTTTCTTT.

The gene calls are TRBV19 and TRBJ1-5; the D gene is possibly TRBD1 (6 bases). Germline CDR1 reads LNHDA; CDR2 reads SQIVND (reference sequence). The CDR3 has 15 residues. V lost 8 bases to trimming and J lost 0 bases, with 14 bases between them. CDR3 residues: CASPDGQLSNQPQHF. CDR3 bases: TGTGCCAGTCCTGATGGACAGCTTAGCAATCAGCCCCAGCATTTT.

The chain's CDR3 is CASIPGQGNQPQHF. The CDR3 DNA reads TGTGCCAGCATTCCGGGACAGGGCAATCAGCCCCAGCATTTT. The chain employs TRBV2 and TRBJ1-5; TRBD1 agrees at 8 bases. This CDR3 is built from 14 residues. Trimming took 7 bases from V and 2 from J; bases not matched to a gene: 4. Germline CDR1 is SNHLY and CDR2 is FYNNEI. Together with reference TRBV2 and TRBJ1-5, the CDR3 gives the full variable domain: EPEVTQTPSHQVTQMGQEVILRCVPISNHLYFYWYRQILGQKVEFLVSFYNNEISEKSEIFDDQFSVERPDGSNFTLKIRSTKLEDSAMYFCASIPGQGNQPQHFGDGTRLSIL.

The chain joins TRBV30 to TRBJ2-1; D unclear. The CDR3 covers 12 residues. Germline V gene data show CDR1 as GTSNPN and CDR2 as SVGIG (reference sequence). The germline V and J ends were trimmed by 1 base and 6 bases, with 7 bases remaining between them. The CDR3 region has the DNA TGTGCCTGGAGTGATAACACCAATGAGCAGTTCTTC. It is translated as CAWSDNTNEQFF.

V is TRBV10-3 and J is TRBJ2-1; tentatively, D is TRBD1 (6 bases). Deletions cut 4 bases from V and 6 bases from J, with 10 bases between. The CDR3 contains 13 residues. CDR1 is ENHRY and CDR2 is SYGVKD in the germline V gene. Here the CDR3 reads CAISGGRGNEQFF. The CDR3 nucleotides read TGTGCCATCAGTGGGGGGCGAGGCAATGAGCAGTTCTTC.

The chain joins TRBV29-1 to TRBJ1-1, with TRBD1 as a possible D gene (6 bases). The CDR3 consists of 13 residues. Germline-derived CDR1 and CDR2 are SQVTM and ANQGSEA. Trimming cost V 3 bases and J 1 base, with 9 bases left between them. CDR3 loop: CSVDGTSNTEAFF. DNA of the CDR3: TGCAGCGTTGACGGGACATCGAACACTGAAGCTTTCTTT.